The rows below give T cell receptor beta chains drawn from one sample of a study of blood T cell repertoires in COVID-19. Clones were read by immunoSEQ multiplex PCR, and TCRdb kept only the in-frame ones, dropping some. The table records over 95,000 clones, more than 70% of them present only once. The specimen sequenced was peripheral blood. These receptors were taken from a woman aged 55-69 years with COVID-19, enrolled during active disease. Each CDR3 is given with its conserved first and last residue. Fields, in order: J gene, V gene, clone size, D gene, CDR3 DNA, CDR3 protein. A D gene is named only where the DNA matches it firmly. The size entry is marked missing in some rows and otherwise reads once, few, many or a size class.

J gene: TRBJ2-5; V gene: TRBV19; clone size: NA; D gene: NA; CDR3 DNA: TGTGCCAGTAGTTTCCGACTAGGAGGATCGGAGACCCAGTACTTC; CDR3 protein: CASSFRLGGSETQYF
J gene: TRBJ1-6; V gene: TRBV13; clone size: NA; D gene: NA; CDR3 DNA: TGTGCCAGCAGCTTCCGGGGGGAGAGCTCCTATAATTCACCCCTCCACTTT; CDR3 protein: CASSFRGESSYNSPLHF
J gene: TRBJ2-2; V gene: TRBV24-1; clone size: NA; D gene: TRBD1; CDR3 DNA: TGTGCCACCAGTGACGGGGACAGACTACGGACCGGGGAGCTGTTTTTT; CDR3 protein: CATSDGDRLRTGELFF
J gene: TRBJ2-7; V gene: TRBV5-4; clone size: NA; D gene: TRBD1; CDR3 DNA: TGTGCCAGCAGCTTGGTAGGACAGGGGGCTGGCGAGCAGTACTTC; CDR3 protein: CASSLVGQGAGEQYF
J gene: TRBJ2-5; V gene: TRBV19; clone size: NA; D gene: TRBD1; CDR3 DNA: TGTGCCAGTAGTAGAGGGGGCCACCAAGAGACCCAGTACTTC; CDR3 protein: CASSRGGHQETQYF
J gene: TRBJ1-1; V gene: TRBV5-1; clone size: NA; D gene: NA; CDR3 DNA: TGCGCCAGCAGCTTGGCCTACGGCACTGAAGCTTTCTTT; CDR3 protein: CASSLAYGTEAFF
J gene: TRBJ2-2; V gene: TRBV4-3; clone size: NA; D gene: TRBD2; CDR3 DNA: TGCGCCAGCAGCCAGGATACACTAGCGAGCGGACGCGGGGAGCTGTTTTTT; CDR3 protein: CASSQDTLASGRGELFF
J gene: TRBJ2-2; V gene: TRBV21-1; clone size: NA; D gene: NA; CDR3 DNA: TGTGCCAGCAGCAAAGGGACCTTTGAGGGGACTAGCGGGGGGGCTCTCTACACCGGGGAGCTGTTTTTT; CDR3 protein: CASSKGTFEGTSGGALYTGELFF
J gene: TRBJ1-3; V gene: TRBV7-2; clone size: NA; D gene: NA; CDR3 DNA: TGTGCCAGCAGCCCACAGGGCTTAAGCTCTGGAAACACCATATATTTT; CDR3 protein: CASSPQGLSSGNTIYF
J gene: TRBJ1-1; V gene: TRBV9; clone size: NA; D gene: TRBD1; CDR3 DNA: TGTGCCAGCAGCGTAGGAGTAGCGAGACAGGGGGCCCCCACTGAAGCTTTCTTT; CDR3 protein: CASSVGVARQGAPTEAFF
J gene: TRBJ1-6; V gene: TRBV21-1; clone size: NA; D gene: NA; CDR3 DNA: TGTGCCAGCAGCAAAGAGAGAGGAAGCAGGGGGGAAACTAATTCACCCCTCCACTTT; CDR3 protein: CASSKERGSRGETNSPLHF
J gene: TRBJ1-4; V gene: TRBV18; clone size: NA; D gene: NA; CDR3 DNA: TGTGCCAGCTCACCGATTGGGGGGGCAACTAATGAAAAACTGTTTTTT; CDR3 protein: CASSPIGGATNEKLFF
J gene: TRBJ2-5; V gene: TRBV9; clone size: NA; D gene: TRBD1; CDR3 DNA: TGTGCCAGCAGCCAAGAGGACAGGGTAGAAAAGACCCAGTACTTC; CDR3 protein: CASSQEDRVEKTQYF
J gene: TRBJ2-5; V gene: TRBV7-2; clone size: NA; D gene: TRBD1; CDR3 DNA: TGTGCCAGCAGCATCGAGACAGGGGGTTTAGGAGAGACCCAGTACTTC; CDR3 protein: CASSIETGGLGETQYF
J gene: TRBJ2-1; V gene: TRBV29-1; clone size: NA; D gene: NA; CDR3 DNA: TGCAGCGTTGAAGAACAGTACAATGAGCAGTTCTTC; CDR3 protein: CSVEEQYNEQFF
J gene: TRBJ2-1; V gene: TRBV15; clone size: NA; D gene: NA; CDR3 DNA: TGTGCCACCAGCAGAGATCCAGGGGGGCCCGCCAATGAGCAGTTCTTC; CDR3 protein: CATSRDPGGPANEQFF
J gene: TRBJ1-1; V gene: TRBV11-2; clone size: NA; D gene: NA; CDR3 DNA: TGTGCCAGCAGCTCAGCCGGGGTGAACACTGAAGCTTTCTTT; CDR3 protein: CASSSAGVNTEAFF
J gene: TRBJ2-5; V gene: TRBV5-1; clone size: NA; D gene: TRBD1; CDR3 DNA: TGCGCCAGCAGCTCCCCGGGACAGGGAAAAGAGACCCAGTACTTC; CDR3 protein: CASSSPGQGKETQYF
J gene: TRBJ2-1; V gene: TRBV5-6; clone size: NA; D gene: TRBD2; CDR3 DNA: TGTGCCAGCAGGGGGCGGGGGAATGAGCAGTTCTTC; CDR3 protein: CASRGRGNEQFF
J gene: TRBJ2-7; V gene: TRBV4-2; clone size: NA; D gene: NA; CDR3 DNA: TGTGCCAGCAGCCCCCGGGTCGGAGGGACCTACGAGCAGTACTTC; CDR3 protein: CASSPRVGGTYEQYF
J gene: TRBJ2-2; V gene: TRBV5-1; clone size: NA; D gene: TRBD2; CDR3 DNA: TGCGCCAGCAGCTTGGGCGGCGGGGGTGCAACGAACACCGGGGAGCTGTTTTTT; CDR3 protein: CASSLGGGGATNTGELFF
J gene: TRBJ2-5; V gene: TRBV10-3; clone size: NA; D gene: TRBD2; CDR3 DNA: TGTGCCATCAGCGGGATAGCGGGGGGGCTTGGTGAGACCCAGTACTTC; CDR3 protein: CAISGIAGGLGETQYF
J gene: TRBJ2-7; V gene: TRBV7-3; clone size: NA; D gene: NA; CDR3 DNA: TGTGCCAGCAGCGGCGGCGGACACTCCTACGAGCAGTACTTC; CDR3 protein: CASSGGGHSYEQYF
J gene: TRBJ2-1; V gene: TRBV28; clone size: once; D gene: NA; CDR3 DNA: TGTGCCAGCCTTGACGGGGGTTCCTACAATGAGCAGTTCTTC; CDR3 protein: CASLDGGSYNEQFF
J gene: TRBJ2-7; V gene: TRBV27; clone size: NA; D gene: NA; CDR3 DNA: TGTGCCAGCAGTTTTCTGCCCTCGCGACAGGAGCTATACGAGCAGTACTTC; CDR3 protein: CASSFLPSRQELYEQYF
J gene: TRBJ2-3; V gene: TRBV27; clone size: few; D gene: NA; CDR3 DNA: TGTGCCGAGAAAGCGAAACCCACAGATACGCAGTATTTT; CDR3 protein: CAEKAKPTDTQYF
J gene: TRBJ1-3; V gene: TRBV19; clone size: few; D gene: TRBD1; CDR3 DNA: TGTGCCAGTAGTATGTACGCGACAGGGTTCACTGGAAACACCATATATTTT; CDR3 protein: CASSMYATGFTGNTIYF
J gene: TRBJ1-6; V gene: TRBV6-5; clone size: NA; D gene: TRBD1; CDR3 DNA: TGTGCCAGCAGTTACTCGTGGACAGGAGATTCACCCCTCCACTTT; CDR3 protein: CASSYSWTGDSPLHF
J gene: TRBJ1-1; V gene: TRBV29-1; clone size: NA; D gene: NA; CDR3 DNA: TGCAGCCCCTACGGGTGGGAGTCGAACACTGAAGCTTTCTTT; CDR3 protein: CSPYGWESNTEAFF
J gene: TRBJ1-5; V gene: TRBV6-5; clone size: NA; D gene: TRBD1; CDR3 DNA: TGTGCCAGCAACAGCCAGGGGGCGGTTGGGCCCCAGCATTTT; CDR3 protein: CASNSQGAVGPQHF
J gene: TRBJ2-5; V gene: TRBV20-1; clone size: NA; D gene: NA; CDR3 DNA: TGCAGTGCTAGTTTAGTGGAGACCCAGTACTTC; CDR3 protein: CSASLVETQYF
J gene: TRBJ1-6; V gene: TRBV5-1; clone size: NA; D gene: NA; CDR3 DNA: TGCGCCAGCAGCTCTCAGGGCCAGGGATCACCCCTCCACTTT; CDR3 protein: CASSSQGQGSPLHF
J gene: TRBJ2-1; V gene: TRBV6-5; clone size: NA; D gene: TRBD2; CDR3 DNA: TGTGCCAGCAGCCAGACTAGCGGTATCTACAATGAGCAGTTCTTC; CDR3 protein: CASSQTSGIYNEQFF
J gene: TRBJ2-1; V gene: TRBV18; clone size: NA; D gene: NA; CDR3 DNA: TGTGCCAGCTCCCCTCAGGAGGGTGCCTACAATGAGCAGTTCTTC; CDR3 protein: CASSPQEGAYNEQFF
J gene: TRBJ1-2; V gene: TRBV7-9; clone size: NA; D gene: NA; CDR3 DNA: TGTGCCAGCAGCCTACCCCGGGGTAACTATGGCTACACCTTC; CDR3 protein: CASSLPRGNYGYTF
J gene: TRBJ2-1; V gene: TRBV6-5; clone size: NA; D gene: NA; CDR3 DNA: TGTGCCAGCGGAGGTGGGGGGGCAGAAAATGAGCAGTTCTTC; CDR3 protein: CASGGGGAENEQFF
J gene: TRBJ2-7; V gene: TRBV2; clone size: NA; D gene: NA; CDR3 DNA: TGTGCCAGCAGTGCACAAGCGGACTCCTACGAGCAGTACTTC; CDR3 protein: CASSAQADSYEQYF
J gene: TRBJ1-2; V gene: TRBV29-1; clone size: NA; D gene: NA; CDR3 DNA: TGCAGCGTTGGCCAGGAAAACTATGGCTACACCTTC; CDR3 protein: CSVGQENYGYTF
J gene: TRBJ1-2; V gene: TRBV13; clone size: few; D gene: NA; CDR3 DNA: TGTGCCAGCAGCTTAGGGACTTCCCGCTATGGCTACACCTTC; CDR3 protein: CASSLGTSRYGYTF
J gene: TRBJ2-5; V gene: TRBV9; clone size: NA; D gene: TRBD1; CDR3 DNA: TGTGCCAGCAGCGGACAGGGGGAAGAGACCCAGTACTTC; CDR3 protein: CASSGQGEETQYF